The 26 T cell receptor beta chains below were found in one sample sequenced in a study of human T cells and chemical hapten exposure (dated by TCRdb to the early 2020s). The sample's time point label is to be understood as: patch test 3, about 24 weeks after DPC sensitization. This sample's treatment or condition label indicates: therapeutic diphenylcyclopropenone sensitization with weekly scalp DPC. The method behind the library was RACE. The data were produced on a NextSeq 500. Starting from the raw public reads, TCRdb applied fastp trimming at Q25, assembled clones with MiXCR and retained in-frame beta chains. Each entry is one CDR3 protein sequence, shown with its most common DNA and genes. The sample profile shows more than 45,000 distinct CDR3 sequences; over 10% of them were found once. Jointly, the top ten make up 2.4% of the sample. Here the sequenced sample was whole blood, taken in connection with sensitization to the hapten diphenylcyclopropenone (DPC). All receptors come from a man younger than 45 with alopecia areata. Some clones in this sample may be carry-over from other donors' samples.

CDR3 residues: CASSFTGGYEQYF. The CDR3 DNA follows: TGTGCCAGCAGCTTTACGGGGGGTTACGAGCAGTACTTC. The V gene is TRBV11-2, the J gene TRBJ2-7, with TRBD2 identical over 7 bases. In germline, CDR1 is SGHAT, CDR2 FQNNGV. The CDR3 loop spans 13 amino acids. V lost 3 bases to trimming and J lost 4 bases; unmatched junction nucleotides: 3. Variable domain in full (rest from reference TRBV11-2 and TRBJ2-7): EAGVAQSPRYKIIEKRQSVAFWCNPISGHATLYWYQQILGQGPKLLIQFQNNGVVDDSQLPKDRFSAERLKGVDSTLKIQPAKLEDSAVYLCASSFTGGYEQYFGPGTRLTVT.

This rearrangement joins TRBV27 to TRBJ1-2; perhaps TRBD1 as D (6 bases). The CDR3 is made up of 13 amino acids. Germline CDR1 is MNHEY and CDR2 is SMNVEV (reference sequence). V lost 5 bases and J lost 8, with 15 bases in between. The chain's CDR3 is CASSPLQGRGYTF. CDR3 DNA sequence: TGTGCCAGCAGTCCCCTACAGGGTCGAGGCTACACCTTC.

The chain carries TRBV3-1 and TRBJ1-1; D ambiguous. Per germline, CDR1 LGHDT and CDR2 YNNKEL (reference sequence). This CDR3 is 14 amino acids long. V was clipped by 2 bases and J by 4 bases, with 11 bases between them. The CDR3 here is CASSQIGKGTEAFF. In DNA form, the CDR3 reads TGTGCCAGCAGCCAAATAGGGAAGGGCACTGAAGCTTTCTTT.

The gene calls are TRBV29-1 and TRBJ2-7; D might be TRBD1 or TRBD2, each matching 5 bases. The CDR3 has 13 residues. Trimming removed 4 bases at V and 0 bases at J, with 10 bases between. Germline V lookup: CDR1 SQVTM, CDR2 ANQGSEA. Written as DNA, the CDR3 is TGCAGCGTTGGGGACGGTGGCTCCTACGAGCAGTACTTC. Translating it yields CSVGDGGSYEQYF.

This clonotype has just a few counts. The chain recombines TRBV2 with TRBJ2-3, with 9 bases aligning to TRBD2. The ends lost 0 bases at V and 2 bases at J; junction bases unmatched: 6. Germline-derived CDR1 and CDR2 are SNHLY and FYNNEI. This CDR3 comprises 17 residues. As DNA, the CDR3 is TGTGCCAGCAGTGAAGCGCGGACTAGCGCTAACACAGATACGCAGTATTTT. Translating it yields CASSEARTSANTDTQYF. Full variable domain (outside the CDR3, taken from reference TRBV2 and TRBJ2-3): EPEVTQTPSHQVTQMGQEVILRCVPISNHLYFYWYRQILGQKVEFLVSFYNNEISEKSEIFDDQFSVERPDGSNFTLKIRSTKLEDSAMYFCASSEARTSANTDTQYFGPGTRLTVL.

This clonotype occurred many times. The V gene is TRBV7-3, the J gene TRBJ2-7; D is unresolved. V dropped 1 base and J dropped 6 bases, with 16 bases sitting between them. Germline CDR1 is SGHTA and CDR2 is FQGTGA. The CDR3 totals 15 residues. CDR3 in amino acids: CASSLMTVPESEQYF. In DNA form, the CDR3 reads TGTGCCAGCAGCTTAATGACGGTCCCTGAAAGCGAGCAGTACTTC.

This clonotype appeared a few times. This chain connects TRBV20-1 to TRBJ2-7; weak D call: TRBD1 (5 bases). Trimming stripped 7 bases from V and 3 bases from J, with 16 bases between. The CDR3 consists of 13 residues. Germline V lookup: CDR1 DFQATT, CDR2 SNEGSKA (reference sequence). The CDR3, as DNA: TGCAGTGGAAAATTAGGGGCGTTCTACGAGCAGTACTTC. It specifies CSGKLGAFYEQYF.

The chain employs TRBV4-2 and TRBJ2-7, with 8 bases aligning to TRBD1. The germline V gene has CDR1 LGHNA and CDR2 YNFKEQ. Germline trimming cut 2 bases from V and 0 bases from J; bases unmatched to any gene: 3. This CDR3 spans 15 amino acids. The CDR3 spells CASSQSGTGSYEQYF. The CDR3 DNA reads TGTGCCAGCAGCCAATCAGGGACAGGCTCCTACGAGCAGTACTTC.

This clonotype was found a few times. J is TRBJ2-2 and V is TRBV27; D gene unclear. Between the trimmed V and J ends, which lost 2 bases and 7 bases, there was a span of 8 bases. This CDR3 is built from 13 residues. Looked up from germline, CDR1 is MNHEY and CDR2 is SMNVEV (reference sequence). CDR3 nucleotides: TGTGCCAGCAGTTTAGACGAGGACGGGGAGCTGTTTTTT. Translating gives CASSLDEDGELFF.

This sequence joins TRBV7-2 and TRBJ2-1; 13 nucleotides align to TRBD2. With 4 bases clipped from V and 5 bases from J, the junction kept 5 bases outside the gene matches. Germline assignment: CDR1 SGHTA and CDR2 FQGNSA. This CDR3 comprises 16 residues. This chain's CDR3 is CASSYTGTSGDNEQFF. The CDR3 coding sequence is TGTGCCAGCAGCTATACCGGGACTAGCGGGGACAATGAGCAGTTCTTC.

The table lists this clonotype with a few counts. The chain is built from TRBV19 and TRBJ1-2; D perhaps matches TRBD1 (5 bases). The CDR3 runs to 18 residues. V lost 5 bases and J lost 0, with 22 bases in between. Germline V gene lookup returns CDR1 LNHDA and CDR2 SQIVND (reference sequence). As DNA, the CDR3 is TGTGCCAGTAGTCCCTTGAGTGGGACGGCTTTCCCTAACTATGGCTACACCTTC. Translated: CASSPLSGTAFPNYGYTF.

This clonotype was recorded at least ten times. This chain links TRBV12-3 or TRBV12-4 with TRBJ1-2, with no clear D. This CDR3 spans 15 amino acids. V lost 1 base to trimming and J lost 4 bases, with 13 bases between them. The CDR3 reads CASSLGVGWLYGYTF. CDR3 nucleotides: TGTGCCAGCAGTTTAGGCGTAGGGTGGCTCTATGGCTACACCTTC.

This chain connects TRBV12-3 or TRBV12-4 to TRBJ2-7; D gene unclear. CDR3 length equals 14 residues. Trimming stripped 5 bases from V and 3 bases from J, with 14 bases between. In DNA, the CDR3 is TGTGCCAGCAGTAGGTTAGGACCGGGCTACGAGCAGTACTTC. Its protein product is CASSRLGPGYEQYF.

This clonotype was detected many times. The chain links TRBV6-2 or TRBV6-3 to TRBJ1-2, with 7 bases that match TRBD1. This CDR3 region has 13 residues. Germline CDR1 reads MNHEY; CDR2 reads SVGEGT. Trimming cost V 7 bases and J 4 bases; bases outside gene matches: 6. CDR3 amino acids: CASTRDSSYGYTF. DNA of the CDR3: TGTGCCAGCACAAGGGACAGCAGCTATGGCTACACCTTC.

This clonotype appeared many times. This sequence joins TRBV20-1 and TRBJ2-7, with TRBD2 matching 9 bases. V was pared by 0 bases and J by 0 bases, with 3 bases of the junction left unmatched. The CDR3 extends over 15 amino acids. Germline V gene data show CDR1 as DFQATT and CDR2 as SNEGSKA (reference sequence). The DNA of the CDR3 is TGCAGTGCTAGAGATCTAGCGGGAAGCTCCTACGAGCAGTACTTC. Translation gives CSARDLAGSSYEQYF.

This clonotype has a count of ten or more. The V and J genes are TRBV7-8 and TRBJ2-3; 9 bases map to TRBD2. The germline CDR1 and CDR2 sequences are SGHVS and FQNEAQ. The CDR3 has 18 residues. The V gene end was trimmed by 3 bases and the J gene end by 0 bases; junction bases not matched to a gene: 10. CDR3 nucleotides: TGTGCCAGCAGCTTCCTCCTGGGAGCGGGGGGAAGCACAGATACGCAGTATTTT. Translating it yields CASSFLLGAGGSTDTQYF.

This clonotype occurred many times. Here the CDR3 reads CASSRDRDYEQYF. In DNA form, the CDR3 reads TGTGCCAGCAGTCGCGACAGGGACTACGAGCAGTACTTC. The rearrangement joins TRBV11-2 to TRBJ2-7; TRBD1 aligns across 7 bases. After removal of 6 bases from V and 3 bases from J, the junction contained 5 bases not matched to a gene. CDR1 and CDR2 from the germline V gene are SGHAT and FQNNGV. CDR3 length: 13 amino acids.

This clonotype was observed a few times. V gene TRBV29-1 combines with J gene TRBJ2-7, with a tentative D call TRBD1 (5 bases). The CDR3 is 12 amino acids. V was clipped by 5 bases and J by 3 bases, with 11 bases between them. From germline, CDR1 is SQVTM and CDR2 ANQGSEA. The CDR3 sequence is CSVRQTLYEQYF. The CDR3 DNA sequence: TGCAGCGTTCGACAGACACTCTACGAGCAGTACTTC.

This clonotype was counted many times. CDR3: CASSLGTARDTLHF. In nucleotides, the CDR3 is TGTGCCAGCAGCTTGGGGACCGCCCGGGACACCCTCCACTTT. V and J are TRBV5-4 and TRBJ1-6; D possibly corresponds to TRBD1 (6 bases). This CDR3 contains 14 residues. The V end lost 0 bases, the J end lost 14 bases, and 15 bases lay between the germline ends. Germline V CDR1 and CDR2: SGHNT, YYREEE (reference sequence).

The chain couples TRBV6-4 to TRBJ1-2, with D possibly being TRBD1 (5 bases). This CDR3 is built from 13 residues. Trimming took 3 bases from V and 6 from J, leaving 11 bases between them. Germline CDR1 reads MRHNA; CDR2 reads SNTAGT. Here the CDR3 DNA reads TGTGCCAGCAGTGAAACTGGGGCTCATGGCTACACCTTC. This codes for CASSETGAHGYTF.

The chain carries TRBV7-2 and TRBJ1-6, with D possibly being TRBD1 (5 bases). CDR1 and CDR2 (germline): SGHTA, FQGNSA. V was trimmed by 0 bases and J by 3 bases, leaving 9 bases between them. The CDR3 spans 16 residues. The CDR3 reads CASSLAGVYYNSPLHF. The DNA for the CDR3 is TGTGCCAGCAGCTTAGCAGGGGTCTACTATAATTCACCCCTCCACTTT.

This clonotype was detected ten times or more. The CDR3 here is CASSPLGTGPGANVLTF. In DNA form, the CDR3 reads TGTGCCAGCTCACCCCTCGGGACAGGGCCTGGGGCCAACGTCCTGACTTTC. This chain joins TRBV18 and TRBJ2-6; 9 bases map to TRBD1. J gave up 2 bases and V 3 bases, and 5 bases lay outside the gene matches. The CDR3 is 17 residues long. Germline lookup yields CDR1 KGHSH and CDR2 LQKENI.

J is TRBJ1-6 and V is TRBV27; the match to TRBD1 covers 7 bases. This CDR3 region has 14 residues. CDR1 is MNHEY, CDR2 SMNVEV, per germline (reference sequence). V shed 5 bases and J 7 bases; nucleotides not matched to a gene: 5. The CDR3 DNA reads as TGTGCCAGCAGTGGGGGACAGCTGAATTCACCCCTCCACTTT. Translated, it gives CASSGGQLNSPLHF.

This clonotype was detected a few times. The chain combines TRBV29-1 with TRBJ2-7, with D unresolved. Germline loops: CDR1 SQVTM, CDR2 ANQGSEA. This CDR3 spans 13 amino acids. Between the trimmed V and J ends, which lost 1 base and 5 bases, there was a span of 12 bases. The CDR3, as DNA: TGCAGCGTTGAAGGGCAAAGGATGAACGAGCAGTACTTC. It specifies CSVEGQRMNEQYF.

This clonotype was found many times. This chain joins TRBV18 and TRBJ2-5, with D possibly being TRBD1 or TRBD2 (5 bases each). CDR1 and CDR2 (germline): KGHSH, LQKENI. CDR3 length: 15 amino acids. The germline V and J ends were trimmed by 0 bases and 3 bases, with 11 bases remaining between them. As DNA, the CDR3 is TGTGCCAGCTCACCACCCGGGACCAAGAAAGAGACCCAGTACTTC. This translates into CASSPPGTKKETQYF.

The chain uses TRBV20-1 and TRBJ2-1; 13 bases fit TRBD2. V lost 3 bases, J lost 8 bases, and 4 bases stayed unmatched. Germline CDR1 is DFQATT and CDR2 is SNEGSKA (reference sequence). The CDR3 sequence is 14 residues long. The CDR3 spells CSASRTSGGHEQFF. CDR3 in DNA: TGCAGTGCTAGCCGGACTAGCGGGGGCCATGAGCAGTTCTTC.